This is a list of T cell receptor beta chains from one sample in a study of human T cells and chemical hapten exposure. TCRdb itself ran the RACE reads through MiXCR, one entry per CDR3 protein. Of roughly 380,000 distinct CDR3 sequences listed, 5.1% are singletons. Sequenced here: whole blood, sampled in connection with sensitization to the hapten diphenylcyclopropenone (DPC). The source of these receptors is a woman between 45 and 60 years old with alopecia areata. Some clones in this sample may be carry-over from other donors' samples. Both conserved end residues are part of each CDR3. The D gene is left open where the match is weak. Not all rows give a size; the values are once, few, many and, for expanded clones, a class.

>TRBV7-9|TRBJ2-7|-|TRBD2
TGTGCCAGCAGCTTAAAACTAGCGGGGGGGCTAGACTCCTACGAGCAGTACTTC
CASSLKLAGGLDSYEQYF
>TRBV6-5|TRBJ2-7|-|TRBD1
TGTGCCTCCAACCCTCCCGGACAGGGGGCCTACGAGCAGTACTTC
CASNPPGQGAYEQYF
>TRBV4-3|TRBJ1-6|few|TRBD1
TGCGCCAGCAGCCAAGATACGACAGGGGCTAATTCACCCCTCCACTTT
CASSQDTTGANSPLHF
>TRBV12-3/TRBV12-4|TRBJ2-1|many|-
TGTGCCGCACGCGGCTCCGACCCCAATGAGCAGTTCTTC
CAARGSDPNEQFF
>TRBV3-1|TRBJ1-4|-|-
TGTGCCAGCAGCCCGCAATGGTCAGAAGAAAAACTGTTTTTT
CASSPQWSEEKLFF
>TRBV6-2/TRBV6-3|TRBJ2-7|many|TRBD2
TGTGCCAGCAGTTTGGGACTAGCGGAGGAGCAGTACTTC
CASSLGLAEEQYF
>TRBV28|TRBJ2-1|many|-
TGTGCCAGCAGTTTACCCGGGGATAGGCAGTTCTTC
CASSLPGDRQFF
>TRBV15|TRBJ1-1|many|-
TGTGCCACCGGTCAGTCCACTGAAGCTTTCTTT
CATGQSTEAFF
>TRBV28|TRBJ2-7|-|-
TGTGCCAGCCTCCCCCGGTCAGGGTACGAGCAGTACTTC
CASLPRSGYEQYF
>TRBV12-3/TRBV12-4|TRBJ2-7|many|-
TGTGCCAGCAGTTTAGGACAGCCCGCCGGTGAGCAGTACTTC
CASSLGQPAGEQYF
>TRBV7-9|TRBJ2-7|few|-
TGTGCCAGCAGCCCCCCAGACTCCGGAGACTACGAGCAGTACTTC
CASSPPDSGDYEQYF
>TRBV7-7|TRBJ2-1|many|TRBD1
TGTGCCAGCAGCAAGGACAGGGGAAACGATGAGCAGTTCTTC
CASSKDRGNDEQFF
>TRBV20-1|TRBJ1-2|-|-
TGCAGTGCCCGCCGCGAGAAGGTGAATGGCTACACCTTC
CSARREKVNGYTF
>TRBV29-1|TRBJ2-7|many|TRBD2
TGCAGCGTTGAATCGGGAGGTCGGTACTTC
CSVESGGRYF
>TRBV25-1|TRBJ1-1|few|-
TGTGCCAGCAGGGGGGCTGGTGGGGGGACTGAAGCTTTCTTT
CASRGAGGGTEAFF
>TRBV12-3/TRBV12-4|TRBJ2-4|many|TRBD2
TGTGCCAGCATCGGCCCTGCGGGAGATCAGTACTTC
CASIGPAGDQYF
>TRBV10-3|TRBJ1-2|few|-
TGTGCCATCTCCGGGGAAGGCTATGGCTACACCTTC
CAISGEGYGYTF
>TRBV4-1|TRBJ1-6|many|-
TGCGCCAGCAGCCAGGGCCAACATTTGGTGTCTTCACCCCTCCACTTT
CASSQGQHLVSSPLHF
>TRBV11-2|TRBJ2-4|many|TRBD1
TGTGCCAGCAGCCATCGGACAGGGAAGGCCAAAAACATTCAGTACTTC
CASSHRTGKAKNIQYF
>TRBV7-2|TRBJ2-6|many|-
TGTGCCAGCAGCTTATGGTTAGGGCGGCCTAGCTCTGGGGCCAACGTCCTGACTTTC
CASSLWLGRPSSGANVLTF
>TRBV6-6|TRBJ1-5|-|TRBD1
TGTGCCAGCAGTCCCATTGGGACAGGGAATCAGCCCCAGCATTTT
CASSPIGTGNQPQHF
>TRBV7-8|TRBJ2-5|few|-
TGTGCCAGCATAGCTGGGAGGGGGCGGTACCAAGAGACCCAGTACTTC
CASIAGRGRYQETQYF
>TRBV10-3|TRBJ2-3|-|-
TGTGCCATCAGTGACAGAGGGGATACGCAGTATTTT
CAISDRGDTQYF
>TRBV6-5|TRBJ1-6|-|TRBD1
TGTGCCAGCAGGATCTTCCGAGGGACAGTTAATTCACCCCTCCACTTT
CASRIFRGTVNSPLHF